The 3 T cell receptor beta chains listed next were all sequenced from one sample in a study of regulatory T cells in long-lasting Graves disease. Indicated time point: newly diagnosed GD, antithyroid drugs for less than 3 months. PBMCs provided the RNA from which the TCR library was made. In building TCR beta libraries, iRepertoire HTBI primers were used together with Arm-PCR of CDR3 regions. Using its own MiXCR run on the multiplex PCR reads, TCRdb lists one record per CDR3 protein. The sample contains some 560,000 distinct CDR3 sequences, roughly 16% of which appear only once. These data were likewise used in another study, on T cells in Graves' hyperthyroidism and ophthalmopathy.

The sample consisted of peripheral blood mononuclear cells (PBMCs), taken at new diagnosis, from a patient treated with antithyroid drugs. These receptors were obtained from a woman aged 35 to 60 with Graves disease.

This clonotype occurred many times. The chain recombines TRBV15 with TRBJ1-4, with 8 nucleotides matching TRBD1. The length of the CDR3 is 14 residues. With V trimmed by 6 bases and J by 8 bases, 8 bases remained unmatched. CDR1 and CDR2 from the germline V gene are LNHNV and YYDKDF (reference sequence). CDR3 DNA sequence: TGTGCCACCAGGAGGGGACAGGAGCTAGAAAAACTGTTTTTT. Its translation is CATRRGQELEKLFF.

This clonotype came up many times. The rearrangement joins TRBV28 to TRBJ1-1; 8 bases match TRBD1. The CDR3 is 14 amino acids. The germline V gene has CDR1 MDHEN and CDR2 SYDVKM. Trimming removed 4 bases from V and 5 bases from J; junction bases left unmatched: 6. The CDR3 here is CASSSYRGWTEAFF. The CDR3 DNA follows: TGTGCCAGCAGTTCCTACAGGGGGTGGACTGAAGCTTTCTTT. The full variable domain, its missing parts supplied by reference TRBV28 and TRBJ1-1, is DVKVTQSSRYLVKRTGEKVFLECVQDMDHENMFWYRQDPGLGLRLIYFSYDVKMKEKGDIPEGYSVSREKKERFSLILESASTNQTSMYLCASSSYRGWTEAFFGQGTRLTVV.

The chain uses TRBV7-2 and TRBJ2-1, with 7 bases aligning to TRBD2. From germline, CDR1 is SGHTA and CDR2 FQGNSA. There are 13 residues in the CDR3. The trim removed 1 base at V and 12 bases at J, leaving 6 bases unmatched. The CDR3 region has the DNA TGTGCCAGCAGCTTAGAAAGGGACTACGGGCAGTTCTTC. It specifies CASSLERDYGQFF.